The clone carrying this T cell receptor beta chain was seen a handful of times. What it binds is unknown. Cells stained for CD3, CD4, CD8, CD45RA and CD27 were sorted into four subsets. The sample belongs to a study of naive and memory T cell subsets. The CDR3 is 14 amino acids. Trimming removed 4 bases at V and 2 bases at J, with 13 bases between. Germline loops: CDR1 SQVTM, CDR2 ANQGSEA. Study conclusions and caveats: Between naive and memory subsets, TCR abundance power law exponents differed. Especially in CD8 cells, naive repertoires contained a few larger clonotypes, possibly CD45RA-re-expressing memory cells. There was no ground truth to check naive and memory subset results.

An equimolar mix of two oligonucleotides served as the beta constant-region primer for TRBC1 and TRBC2. Nested alpha and beta constant-region primers with the SP2 primer drove four PCR rounds on ligated cDNA. MiXCR, run by TCRdb on the UMI-ligation and nested PCR reads, gives a single entry per CDR3 protein. The data show about 99,000 distinct CDR3 sequences, about 15% seen once. The chain has TRBV29-1 and TRBJ2-3; D gene uncertain. The sample taken for sequencing was naive CD8+ T cells from blood. The origin of this receptor is a human donor in good health. The CDR3 loop reads CSVGPNSFTDTQYF. The CDR3 coding sequence is TGCAGCGTTGGCCCCAACTCCTTCACAGATACGCAGTATTTT.